A selection of T cell receptor beta chains follows, all from one sample in a study of T cell changes during pregnancy in multiple sclerosis. Profiled with immunoSEQ multiplex PCR; TCRdb holds only in-frame clones, not every one. The data hold roughly 38,000 clones, with 90% observed a single time. The source was CD8+ T cells from peripheral blood mononuclear cells, collected in the first trimester of pregnancy. The receptors shown here come from a female donor with multiple sclerosis, enrolled in a pregnancy study. Each CDR3 is given with its conserved first and last residue. The order of the fields is J gene, V gene, clone size, CDR3 length, D gene, CDR3 protein, CDR3 DNA. D genes are given only for firm matches. Only some rows state a clone size, as once, few, many or a class for expanded clones.

TRBJ1-2 TRBV19 . 15 . CASSIVRGADYGYTF TGTGCCAGTAGTATAGTTCGGGGGGCCGACTATGGCTACACCTTC
TRBJ1-1 TRBV30 hyperexpanded 13 TRBD1 CASDRERYTEAFF TGTGCCTCGGACAGGGAGCGGTACACTGAAGCTTTCTTT
TRBJ2-4 TRBV5-7 . 17 TRBD2 CASSLPPAGVTKNIQYF TGTGCCAGCAGCCTACCCCCAGCGGGGGTGACCAAAAACATTCAGTACTTC
TRBJ2-7 TRBV18 . 16 TRBD1 CASSPGYIGTGYEQYF TGTGCCAGCTCACCCGGCTATATTGGGACAGGCTACGAGCAGTACTTC
TRBJ1-1 TRBV4-3 . 14 TRBD1 CASSPLTGSTEAFF TGCGCCAGCAGCCCCCTGACAGGGAGCACTGAAGCTTTCTTT
TRBJ1-2 TRBV29-1 few 13 TRBD1 CSVVGDRVDGYTF TGCAGCGTTGTAGGGGACAGGGTGGACGGCTACACCTTC
TRBJ2-7 TRBV6-5 . 16 TRBD2 CASSYSRTSGAYEQYF TGTGCCAGCAGTTACTCACGGACTAGCGGGGCGTACGAGCAGTACTTC
TRBJ1-5 TRBV6-1 . 14 . CASSRSGYNQPQHF TGTGCCAGCAGCCGCAGCGGCTACAATCAGCCCCAGCATTTT
TRBJ2-2 TRBV7-6 . 17 TRBD2 CASSLSLAGGEAGELFF TGTGCCAGCAGCTTATCGTTGGCGGGGGGCGAAGCCGGGGAGCTGTTTTTT
TRBJ1-2 TRBV7-9 few 14 . CASRLVEGYYGYTF TGTGCCAGCAGATTGGTGGAGGGTTACTATGGCTACACCTTC
TRBJ2-3 TRBV15 . 14 TRBD2 CATSRDLGGDTQYF TGTGCCACCAGCAGAGATCTGGGGGGGGATACGCAGTATTTT
TRBJ2-7 TRBV4-1 . 17 TRBD2 CASSQNLAGALVGEQYF TGCGCCAGCAGCCAAAATCTAGCGGGGGCCCTTGTGGGGGAGCAGTACTTC
TRBJ1-5 TRBV6-5 . 15 . CASSYRGYGNQPQHF TGTGCCAGCAGTTACAGAGGGTATGGCAATCAGCCCCAGCATTTT
TRBJ2-1 TRBV5-6 . 11 . CASSFTREQFF TGTGCCAGCAGCTTTACACGAGAGCAGTTCTTC
TRBJ1-5 TRBV5-1 once 14 TRBD1 CASSPGTGDQPQHF TGCGCCAGCAGTCCCGGGACAGGGGATCAGCCCCAGCATTTT
TRBJ2-7 TRBV25-1 . 15 TRBD1 CASSGPGQGQDEQYF TGTGCCAGCAGCGGCCCGGGACAGGGGCAGGACGAGCAGTACTTC
TRBJ2-7 TRBV6-5 . 12 . CASSYSPLEQYF TGTGCCAGCAGTTACTCTCCCCTCGAGCAGTACTTC
TRBJ2-7 TRBV6-1 . 15 TRBD2 CASSVEAGGQNEQYF TGTGCCAGCAGTGTAGAGGCGGGAGGGCAAAACGAGCAGTACTTC
TRBJ1-2 TRBV11-2 . 15 TRBD1 CASSLLTKGARGYTF TGTGCCAGCAGCTTACTTACGAAGGGGGCGCGCGGCTACACCTTC
TRBJ2-1 TRBV7-9 . 19 TRBD2 CASTPRDAGTSVAYNEQFF TGTGCCAGCACCCCGAGGGACGCCGGGACTAGCGTCGCCTACAATGAGCAGTTCTTC
TRBJ1-2 TRBV30 . 16 . CAWSAFGRAQNYGYTF TGTGCCTGGAGTGCTTTCGGCAGGGCCCAAAACTATGGCTACACCTTC
TRBJ1-1 TRBV6-5 once 14 . CASSYGQLNTEAFF TGTGCCAGCAGTTACGGACAGCTAAACACTGAAGCTTTCTTT
TRBJ2-7 TRBV7-2 . 14 . CASSPPDYLREQYF TGTGCCAGCAGCCCCCCGGACTACCTCAGAGAGCAGTACTTC
TRBJ2-3 TRBV5-6 once 14 TRBD2 CASSWGTSGDTQYF TGTGCCAGCAGCTGGGGGACTAGCGGAGATACGCAGTATTTT
TRBJ2-1 TRBV7-9 . 16 TRBD2 CASSLRGSGPINEQFF TGTGCCAGCAGCCTTCGTGGTAGCGGGCCCATCAATGAGCAGTTCTTC
TRBJ1-2 TRBV6-6 . 13 . CASSVSWAEVDTF TGTGCCAGCAGCGTTAGTTGGGCGGAGGTGGACACCTTC
TRBJ2-3 TRBV7-7 . 15 . CASSLGGRTTDTQYF TGTGCCAGCAGCTTAGGGGGGCGGACCACAGATACGCAGTATTTT
TRBJ2-6 TRBV7-9 . 14 . CTSSSTGLTNVLTF TGTACCAGCAGCTCCACAGGTCTCACCAACGTCCTGACTTTC
TRBJ1-3 TRBV5-1 . 16 . CASSPGTATSGNTIYF TGCGCCAGCAGCCCGGGGACTGCAACTAGTGGAAACACCATATATTTT
TRBJ2-1 TRBV7-3 . 19 TRBD2 CASSYGTSGSPNSANEQFF TGTGCCAGCAGCTATGGGACTAGCGGGTCTCCAAATTCCGCCAATGAGCAGTTCTTC
TRBJ1-6 TRBV4-3 . 16 . CASSPTVGGVHSPLHF TGCGCCAGCAGCCCCACCGTTGGGGGCGTCCATTCACCCCTCCACTTT
TRBJ1-1 TRBV5-6 . 13 . CASSSTVRSEAFF TGTGCCAGCAGCTCTACAGTAAGGTCTGAAGCTTTCTTT
TRBJ2-3 TRBV9 . 15 TRBD2 CASSVSGGITDTQYF TGTGCCAGCAGCGTTAGCGGGGGGATTACAGATACGCAGTATTTT
TRBJ2-2 TRBV6-1 . 15 TRBD2 CATGSGGTGTGELFF TGTGCCACCGGCAGCGGGGGTACGGGCACCGGGGAGCTGTTTTTT
TRBJ2-2 TRBV7-6 . 15 TRBD2 CASSLGTSRSGELFF TGTGCCAGCAGCTTAGGGACTAGTAGGTCCGGGGAGCTGTTTTTT
TRBJ1-1 TRBV19 few 14 . CASSIGSTTTEAFF TGTGCCAGTAGTATAGGGAGTACTACCACTGAAGCTTTCTTT
TRBJ2-3 TRBV27 . 15 TRBD2 CASGSAGGPTDTQYF TGTGCCAGCGGGTCAGCGGGAGGGCCGACAGATACGCAGTATTTT
TRBJ2-2 TRBV14 . 14 . CASSLGGVTGELFF TGTGCCAGCAGCCTCGGAGGGGTCACCGGGGAGCTGTTTTTT
TRBJ2-1 TRBV27 . 14 . CASSLSVILNEQFF TGTGCCAGCAGTTTATCCGTTATATTAAATGAGCAGTTCTTC
TRBJ2-7 TRBV5-4 few 15 TRBD2 CASSVSGRGVNEQYF TGTGCCAGCAGCGTTAGCGGGAGAGGGGTCAACGAGCAGTACTTC
TRBJ2-7 TRBV29-1 . 13 TRBD2 CSVGGGSSYEQYF TGCAGCGTTGGGGGGGGTAGCTCCTACGAGCAGTACTTC
TRBJ2-7 TRBV5-6 . 14 TRBD1 CASSLRQGAYEQYF TGTGCCAGCAGCTTGAGACAGGGGGCCTACGAGCAGTACTTC
TRBJ2-1 TRBV29-1 . 12 TRBD1 CSVRQGMGEQFF TGCAGCGTTCGACAGGGTATGGGTGAGCAGTTCTTC
TRBJ2-1 TRBV11-3 . 15 . CASSLTAEEYNEQFF TGTGCCAGCAGCTTAACAGCGGAGGAATACAATGAGCAGTTCTTC
TRBJ2-6 TRBV5-4 . 18 TRBD2 CASSLKTSGWSGANVLTF TGTGCCAGCAGCCTCAAGACTAGCGGGTGGTCTGGGGCCAACGTCCTGACTTTC
TRBJ1-4 TRBV2 . 14 TRBD1 CASSAGQGNEKLFF TGTGCCAGCAGTGCGGGACAGGGAAATGAAAAACTGTTTTTT
TRBJ2-7 TRBV11-2 few 11 . CASSLNYEQYF TGTGCCAGCAGCCTAAACTACGAGCAGTACTTC
TRBJ2-5 TRBV7-9 . 14 . CASSLDASRETQYF TGTGCCAGCAGCTTAGACGCTAGCAGAGAGACCCAGTACTTC
TRBJ2-7 TRBV27 . 15 . CASGIGGLKSYEQYF TGTGCCAGCGGTATCGGGGGGCTGAAATCCTACGAGCAGTACTTC
TRBJ2-2 TRBV6-4 . 15 TRBD2 CASRLAHGGTGELFF TGTGCCAGCAGGCTGGCACACGGGGGGACCGGGGAGCTGTTTTTT
TRBJ2-5 TRBV14 . 12 . CASSQRWETQYF TGTGCCAGCAGCCAACGGTGGGAGACCCAGTACTTC
TRBJ1-6 TRBV27 . 13 . CASSWDSNSPLHF TGTGCCAGCAGTTGGGACTCTAATTCACCCCTCCACTTT
TRBJ2-3 TRBV9 . 17 . CASSVGDSGGNTDTQYF TGTGCCAGCAGCGTAGGCGACAGCGGAGGGAACACAGATACGCAGTATTTT
TRBJ2-3 TRBV6-1 . 17 TRBD2 CASSDNWSGNPPDTQYF TGTGCCAGCAGTGATAATTGGAGCGGGAACCCCCCAGATACGCAGTATTTT
TRBJ1-5 TRBV29-1 few 12 . CSVVEGNQPQHF TGCAGCGTTGTGGAGGGCAATCAGCCCCAGCATTTT
TRBJ2-1 TRBV27 . 14 . CASRRGSSYNEQFF TGTGCCAGCAGGCGGGGTAGCTCCTACAATGAGCAGTTCTTC
TRBJ2-7 TRBV28 once 11 . CASSFRTEQYF TGTGCCAGCAGTTTCAGAACCGAGCAGTACTTC
TRBJ1-1 TRBV7-9 . 15 TRBD1 CASSYQQGANTEAFF TGTGCCAGCAGCTACCAACAGGGGGCGAACACTGAAGCTTTCTTT
TRBJ2-7 TRBV11-2 . 14 . CASSLSQGSYEQYF TGTGCCAGCAGCTTATCTCAGGGGTCCTACGAGCAGTACTTC